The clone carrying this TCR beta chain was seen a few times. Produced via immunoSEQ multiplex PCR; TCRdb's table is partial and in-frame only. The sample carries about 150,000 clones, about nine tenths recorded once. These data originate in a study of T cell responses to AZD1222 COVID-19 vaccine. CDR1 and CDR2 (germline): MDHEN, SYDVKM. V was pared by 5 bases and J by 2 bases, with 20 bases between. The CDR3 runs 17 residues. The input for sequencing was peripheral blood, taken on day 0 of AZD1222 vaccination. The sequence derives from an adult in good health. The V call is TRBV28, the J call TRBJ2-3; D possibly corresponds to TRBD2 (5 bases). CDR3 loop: CASSTGYGISDTDTQYF. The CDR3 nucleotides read TGTGCCAGCAGTACCGGGTACGGGATTTCGGACACAGATACGCAGTATTTT.